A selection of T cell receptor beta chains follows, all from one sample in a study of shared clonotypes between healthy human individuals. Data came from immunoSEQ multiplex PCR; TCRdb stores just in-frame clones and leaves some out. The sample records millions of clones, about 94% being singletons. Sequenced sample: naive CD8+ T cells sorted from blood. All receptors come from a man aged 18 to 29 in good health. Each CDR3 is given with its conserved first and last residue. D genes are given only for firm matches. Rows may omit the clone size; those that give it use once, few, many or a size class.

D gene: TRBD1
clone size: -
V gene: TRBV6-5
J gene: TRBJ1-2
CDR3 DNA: TGTGCCAGCAGTTACACCGGGACAGGGAGCGGTGGCTACACCTTC
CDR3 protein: CASSYTGTGSGGYTF

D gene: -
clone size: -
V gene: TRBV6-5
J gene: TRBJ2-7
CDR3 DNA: TGTGCCAGCAGTCCAGGGACCTTTTACGAGCAGTACTTC
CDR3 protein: CASSPGTFYEQYF

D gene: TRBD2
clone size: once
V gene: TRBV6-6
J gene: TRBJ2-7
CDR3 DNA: TGTGCCAGCAGTTACTCGACTAGCGGAGTTTACGAGCAGTACTTC
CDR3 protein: CASSYSTSGVYEQYF

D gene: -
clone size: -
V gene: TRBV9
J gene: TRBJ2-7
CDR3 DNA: TGTGCCAGCAGCTACGTCGGCGGTCCTACCTACGAGCAGTACTTC
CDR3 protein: CASSYVGGPTYEQYF

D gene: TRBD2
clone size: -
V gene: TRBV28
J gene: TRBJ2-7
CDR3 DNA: TGTGCCAGCAGCTACGCGGGGGGGCCTGGCGAGCAGTACTTC
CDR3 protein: CASSYAGGPGEQYF

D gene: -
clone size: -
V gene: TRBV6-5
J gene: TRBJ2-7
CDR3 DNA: TGTGCCAGCAGTTACTCGTGGGGTTACTCCTACGAGCAGTACTTC
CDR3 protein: CASSYSWGYSYEQYF

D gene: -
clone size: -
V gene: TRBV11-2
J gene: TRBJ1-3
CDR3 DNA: TGTGCCAGCACCTCTGGAAACACCATATATTTT
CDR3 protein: CASTSGNTIYF

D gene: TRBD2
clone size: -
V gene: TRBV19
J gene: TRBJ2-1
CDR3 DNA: TGTGCCAGTAGCCGATTAGCGGGAGGGATCAATGAGCAGTTCTTC
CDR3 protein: CASSRLAGGINEQFF

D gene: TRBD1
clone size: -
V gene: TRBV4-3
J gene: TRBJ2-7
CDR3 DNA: TGCGCCAGCAGCCAGTGGACAGGGGGCCCTTACGAGCAGTACTTC
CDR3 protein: CASSQWTGGPYEQYF

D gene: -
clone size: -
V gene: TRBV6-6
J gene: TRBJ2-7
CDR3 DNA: TGTGCCAGCAGTTACGCGGACTCCTACGAGCAGTACTTC
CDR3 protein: CASSYADSYEQYF

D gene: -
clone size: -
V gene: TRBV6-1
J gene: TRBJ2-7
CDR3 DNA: TGTGCCAGCAGTGACGGGTCCCATTTAAACGAGCAGTACTTC
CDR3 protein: CASSDGSHLNEQYF

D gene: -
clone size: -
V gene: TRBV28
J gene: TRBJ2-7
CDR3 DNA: TGTGCCAGCATTTCGGGGACATCGTCCTACGAGCAGTACTTC
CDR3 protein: CASISGTSSYEQYF

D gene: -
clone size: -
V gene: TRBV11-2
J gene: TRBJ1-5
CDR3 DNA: TGTGCCAGCAGCTTAGGTGTCAATCAGCCCCAGCATTTT
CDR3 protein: CASSLGVNQPQHF

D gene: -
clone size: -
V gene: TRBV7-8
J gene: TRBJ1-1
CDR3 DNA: TGTGCCAGCAGCTTCCTAGGCACAGACTGGCCTGAAGCTTTCTTT
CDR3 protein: CASSFLGTDWPEAFF

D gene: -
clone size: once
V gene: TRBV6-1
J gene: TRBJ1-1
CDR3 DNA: TGTGCCAGCAGTGAGCGGGTATTGAACACTGAAGCTTTCTTT
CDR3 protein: CASSERVLNTEAFF

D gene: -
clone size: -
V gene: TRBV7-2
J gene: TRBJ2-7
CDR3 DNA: TGTGCCAGCAGCTTTCATCTGGCGGGGTTATCCTACGAGCAGTACTTC
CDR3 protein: CASSFHLAGLSYEQYF

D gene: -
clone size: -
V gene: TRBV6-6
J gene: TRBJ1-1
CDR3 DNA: TGTGCCATCTCCCAAGGGGGCACTGAAGCTTTCTTT
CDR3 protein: CAISQGGTEAFF

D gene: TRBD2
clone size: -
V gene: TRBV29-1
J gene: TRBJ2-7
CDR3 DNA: TGCAGCGTTTTAGCGGGAGGGCCTCAAGGCTACGAGCAGTACTTC
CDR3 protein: CSVLAGGPQGYEQYF

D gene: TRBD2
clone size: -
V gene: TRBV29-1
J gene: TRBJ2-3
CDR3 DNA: TGCAGCGATCTAGCGGGGCCGACGGGAGATACGCAGTATTTT
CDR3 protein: CSDLAGPTGDTQYF

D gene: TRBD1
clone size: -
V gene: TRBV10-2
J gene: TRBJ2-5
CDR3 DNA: TGCGCCAGCAGCCGGGGACAGACCCAAGTGACCCAGTACTTC
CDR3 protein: CASSRGQTQVTQYF

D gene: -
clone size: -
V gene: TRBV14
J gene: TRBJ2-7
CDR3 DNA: TGTGCCAGCGACCCGGGCAGCCTCGGTGAGCAGTACTTC
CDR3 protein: CASDPGSLGEQYF

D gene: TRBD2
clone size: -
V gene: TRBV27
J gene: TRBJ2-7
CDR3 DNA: TGTGCCAGCAGTTTATTGCTAGCGGGGGGAGGCGAGCAGTACTTC
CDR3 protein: CASSLLLAGGGEQYF